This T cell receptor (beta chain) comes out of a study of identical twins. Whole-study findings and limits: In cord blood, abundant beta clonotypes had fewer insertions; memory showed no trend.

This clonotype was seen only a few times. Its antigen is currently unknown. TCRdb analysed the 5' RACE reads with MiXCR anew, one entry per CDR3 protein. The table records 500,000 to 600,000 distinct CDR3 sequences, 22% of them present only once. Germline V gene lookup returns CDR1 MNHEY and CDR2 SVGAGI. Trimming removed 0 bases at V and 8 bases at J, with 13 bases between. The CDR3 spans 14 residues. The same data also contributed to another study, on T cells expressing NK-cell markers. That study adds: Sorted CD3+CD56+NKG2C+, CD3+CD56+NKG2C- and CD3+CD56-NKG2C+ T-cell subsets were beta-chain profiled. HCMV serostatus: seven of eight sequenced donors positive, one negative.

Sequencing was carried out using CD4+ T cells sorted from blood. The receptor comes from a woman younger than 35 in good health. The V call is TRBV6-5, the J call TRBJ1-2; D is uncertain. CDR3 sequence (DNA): TGTGCCAGCAGTTACTCTGGGCAGCACCCAGGCTACACCTTC. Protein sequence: CASSYSGQHPGYTF.